This T cell receptor beta chain emerged from a study of identical twins. As regards this clonotype: The antigen remains unidentified.

TCRdb reprocessed the 5' RACE reads with MiXCR, giving one entry per CDR3 protein. The data show approximately 260,000 distinct CDR3 sequences, around 15% seen once. General observations from the study: Excess sharing between twins was weaker in beta out-of-frame sequences.

There are 17 residues in the CDR3. Germline assignment: CDR1 MNHEY and CDR2 SVGAGI. Trimming took 1 base from V and 2 from J; bases not matched to a gene: 9. The sequence was collected from a woman aged 18 to 35 in good health. Input material: memory (CD45RO+) T cells sorted from blood. The gene calls are TRBV6-5 and TRBJ2-5; 8 bases map to TRBD1. The CDR3 region is CASSYFPGQGKQETQYF. CDR3 nucleotide sequence: TGTGCCAGCAGTTACTTCCCCGGACAGGGCAAACAAGAGACCCAGTACTTC.